This T cell receptor beta chain was sequenced during a study of patients and donors after allogeneic stem cell transplantation. Each CDR3 protein is one row after TCRdb ran MiXCR on the RT-PCR reads. The sample holds 150,000 to 200,000 distinct CDR3 sequences; around 41% are singletons and the top ten take 33%. Germline V gene data show CDR1 as MGHRA and CDR2 as YSYEKL. Trimming cost V 3 bases and J 4 bases; bases outside gene matches: 3. The CDR3 sequence is 14 residues long. The receptor comes from a human donor who was either an allogeneic HSCT recipient or a stem cell or donor lymphocyte infusion donor (not recorded which). It is not recorded whose cells these are; they may come from a transplant donor. The rearrangement uses TRBV4-1 and TRBJ2-5; TRBD2 matches 9 bases. The sequenced sample was blood, either unsorted or a sorted T cell fraction (not recorded which). The CDR3 sequence: CASSQREGRETQYF. CDR3 coding DNA: TGCGCCAGCAGCCAGCGGGAGGGCCGAGAGACCCAGTACTTC.